The 5 T cell receptor beta chains below were found in one sample sequenced in a study of early stage breast cancer tumors. Here immunoSEQ multiplex PCR was the method, and the copy in TCRdb shows in-frame clones only, minus some. The sample includes tens of thousands of clones, about 89% of them seen just once. Sequenced material: blood. These receptor sequences come from a person between 65 and 79 years old with breast cancer.

This clone has just one count. The chain couples TRBV4-3 to TRBJ1-1; D unresolved. The CDR3 is made up of 15 amino acids. Germline CDR1 LGHNA, CDR2 YSLEER. V was pared by 3 bases and J by 4 bases, with 15 bases between. The CDR3 region has the DNA TGCGCCAGCAGCCAGCGACTTTTATCGAGCACTGAAGCTTTCTTT. Its translation: CASSQRLLSSTEAFF.

This clone was recorded once. CDR3 region: CASSTDLAGGTDTQYF. DNA for the CDR3: TGTGCCAGCAGCACGGATCTAGCGGGGGGCACAGATACGCAGTATTTT. The chain is built from TRBV11-3 and TRBJ2-3; 10 bases are shared with TRBD2. The CDR3 is 16 residues long. Trimming took 5 bases from V and 1 from J; bases not matched to a gene: 6. CDR1 is SGHNT, CDR2 YENEEA, per germline.

The V gene is TRBV6-5, the J gene TRBJ1-2; 8 nucleotides line up with TRBD1. The CDR3 loop spans 14 amino acids. Per germline, CDR1 MNHEY and CDR2 SVGAGI. V lost 6 bases and J lost 5; bases outside the gene matches: 8. In nucleotides, the CDR3 is TGTGCCAGCAGATCCGGGACAGGATTTTATGGCTACACCTTC. Residues: CASRSGTGFYGYTF.

This rearrangement joins TRBV5-1 to TRBJ1-4, with 8 bases identical to TRBD1. V dropped 0 bases and J dropped 6; count of bases not matched to a gene: 4. Germline V gene data show CDR1 as SGHRS and CDR2 as YFSETQ. The length of the CDR3 is 15 residues. In DNA form, the CDR3 reads TGCGCCAGCAGCTTGGCAGGGGGCTTTGATGAAAAACTGTTTTTT. It codes for CASSLAGGFDEKLFF. Combining the CDR3 with reference TRBV5-1 and TRBJ1-4 gives the whole variable domain KAGVTQTPRYLIKTRGQQVTLSCSPISGHRSVSWYQQTPGQGLQFLFEYFSETQRNKGNFPGRFSGRQFSNSRSEMNVSTLELGDSALYLCASSLAGGFDEKLFFGSGTQLSVL.

This sequence joins TRBV7-9 and TRBJ1-5, with 7 nucleotides matching TRBD1. The germline V gene has CDR1 SEHNR and CDR2 FQNEAQ (reference sequence). CDR3 size: 16 residues. Trimming took 0 bases from V and 7 from J; bases not matched to a gene: 9. CDR3 in DNA: TGTGCCAGCAGCTTAGCCACTACAGGGGTTTGGCAGCCCCAGCATTTT. Protein product: CASSLATTGVWQPQHF.